The clone carrying this T cell receptor (beta chain) turned up a few times. Only in-frame clones appear in the TCRdb table, and some are missing; sequencing was by immunoSEQ multiplex PCR. Seen here are roughly 280,000 clones, roughly nine tenths observed once, and the top ten hold 2.4%. Trimming removed 4 bases from V and 9 bases from J, with 16 bases in between. The germline CDR1 and CDR2 sequences are MDHEN and SYDVKM. The CDR3 consists of 14 residues. These data belong to a study of blood T cell repertoires in COVID-19. Background on the study: Nucleic acid was either cDNA or gDNA, and it came from T cells, B-cell-depleted T cells, or PBMCs.

Clinical histories supplied by participants themselves formed the basis of cohort assignment. Cohort 3 recovered donors had two negative PCRs, clearance, or symptom resolution. Sequencing used PBMCs or T cells enriched from blood (not recorded which). The chain combines TRBV28 with TRBJ2-1, with D perhaps matching TRBD1 (5 bases). The sequence derives from a woman under 30 who had recovered from COVID-19. As DNA, the CDR3 is TGTGCCAGCAGTTATTGGGGCCCCAAGGGTGAGCAGTTCTTC. It encodes CASSYWGPKGEQFF.